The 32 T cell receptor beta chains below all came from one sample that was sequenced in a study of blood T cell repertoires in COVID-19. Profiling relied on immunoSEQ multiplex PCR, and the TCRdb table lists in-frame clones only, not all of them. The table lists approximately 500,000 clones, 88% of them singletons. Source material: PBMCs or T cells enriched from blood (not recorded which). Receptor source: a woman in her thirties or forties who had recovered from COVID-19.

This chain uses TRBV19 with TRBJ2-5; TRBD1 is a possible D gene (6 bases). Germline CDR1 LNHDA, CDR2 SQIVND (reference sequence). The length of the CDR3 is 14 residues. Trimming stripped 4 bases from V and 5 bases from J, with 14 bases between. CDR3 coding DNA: TGTGCCAGTAGTACCCTGGGGGCAGGGGAGACCCAGTACTTC. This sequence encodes CASSTLGAGETQYF.

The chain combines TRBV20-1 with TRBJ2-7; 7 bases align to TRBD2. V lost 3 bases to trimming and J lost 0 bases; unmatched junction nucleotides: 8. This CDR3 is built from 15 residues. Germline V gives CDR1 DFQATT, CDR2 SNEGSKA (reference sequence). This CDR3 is CSASIAGEGSYEQYF. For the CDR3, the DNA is TGCAGTGCTAGTATCGCGGGGGAAGGCTCCTACGAGCAGTACTTC.

The CDR3 DNA reads as TGCGCCAGCAGCTCCCCAGGCACAGATACGCAGTATTTT. Encoded protein: CASSSPGTDTQYF. This sequence joins TRBV4-3 and TRBJ2-3; D gene ambiguous. Germline values: CDR1 LGHNA, CDR2 YSLEER. This CDR3 is 13 amino acids long. Trimming shortened V by 5 bases and J by 1 base, and 7 bases separated the two germline ends.

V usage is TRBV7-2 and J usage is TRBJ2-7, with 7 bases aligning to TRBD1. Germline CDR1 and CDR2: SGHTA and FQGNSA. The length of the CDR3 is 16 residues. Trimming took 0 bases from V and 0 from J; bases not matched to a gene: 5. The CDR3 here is CASSLAENRGSYEQYF. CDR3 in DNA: TGTGCCAGCAGCTTAGCGGAAAACAGGGGCTCCTACGAGCAGTACTTC.

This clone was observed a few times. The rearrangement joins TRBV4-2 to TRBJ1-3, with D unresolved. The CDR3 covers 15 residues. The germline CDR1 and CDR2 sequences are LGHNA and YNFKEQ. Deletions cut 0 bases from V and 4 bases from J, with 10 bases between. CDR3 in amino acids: CASSQDSGRGNTIYF. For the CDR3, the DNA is TGTGCCAGCAGCCAAGACAGCGGGAGGGGAAACACCATATATTTT.

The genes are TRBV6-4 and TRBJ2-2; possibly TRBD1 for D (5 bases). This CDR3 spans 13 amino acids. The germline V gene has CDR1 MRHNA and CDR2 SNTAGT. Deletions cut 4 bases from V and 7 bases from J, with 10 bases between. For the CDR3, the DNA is TGTGCCAGCAGTGCCGGACAAAGCGGGGAGCTGTTTTTT. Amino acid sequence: CASSAGQSGELFF.

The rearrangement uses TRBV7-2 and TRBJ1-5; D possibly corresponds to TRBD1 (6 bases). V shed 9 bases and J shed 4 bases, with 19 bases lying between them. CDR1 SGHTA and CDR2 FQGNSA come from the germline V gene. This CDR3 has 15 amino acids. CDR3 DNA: TGTGCCAGTAGCCGGCGGGGGGCTCTTAATCAGCCCCAGCATTTT. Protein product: CASSRRGALNQPQHF.

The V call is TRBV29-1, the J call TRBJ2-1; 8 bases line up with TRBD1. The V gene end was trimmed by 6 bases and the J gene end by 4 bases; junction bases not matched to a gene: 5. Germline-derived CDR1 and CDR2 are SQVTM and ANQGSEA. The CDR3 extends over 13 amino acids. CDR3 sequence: CSVNRDRYNEQFF. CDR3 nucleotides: TGCAGCGTAAACCGGGACAGGTACAATGAGCAGTTCTTC.

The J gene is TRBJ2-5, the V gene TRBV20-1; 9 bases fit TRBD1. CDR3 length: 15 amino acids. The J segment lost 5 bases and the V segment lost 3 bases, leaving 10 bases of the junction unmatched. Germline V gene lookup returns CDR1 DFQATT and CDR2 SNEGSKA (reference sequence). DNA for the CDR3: TGCAGTGCTAGTTTCGCTACAGGGGGCCGGGAGACCCAGTACTTC. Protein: CSASFATGGRETQYF.

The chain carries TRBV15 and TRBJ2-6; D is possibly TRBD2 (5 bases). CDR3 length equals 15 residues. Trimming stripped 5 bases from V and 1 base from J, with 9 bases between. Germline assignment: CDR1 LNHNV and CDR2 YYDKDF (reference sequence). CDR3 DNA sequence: TGTGCCACCAGCTGGACGGGATCTGGGGCCAACGTCCTGACTTTC. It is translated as CATSWTGSGANVLTF.

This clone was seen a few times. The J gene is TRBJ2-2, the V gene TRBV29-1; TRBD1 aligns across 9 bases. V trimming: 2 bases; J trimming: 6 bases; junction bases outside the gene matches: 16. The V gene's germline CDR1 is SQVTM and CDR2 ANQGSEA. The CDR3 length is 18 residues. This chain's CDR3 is CSVELLYRQGEPAGELFF. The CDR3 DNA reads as TGCAGCGTTGAACTTCTGTACAGACAGGGGGAACCCGCCGGGGAGCTGTTTTTT.

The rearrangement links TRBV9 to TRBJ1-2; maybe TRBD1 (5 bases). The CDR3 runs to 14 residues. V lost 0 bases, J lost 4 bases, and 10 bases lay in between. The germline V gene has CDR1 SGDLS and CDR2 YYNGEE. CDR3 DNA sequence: TGTGCCAGCAGCGTAGATGTGGGGGGCTATGGCTACACCTTC. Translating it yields CASSVDVGGYGYTF.

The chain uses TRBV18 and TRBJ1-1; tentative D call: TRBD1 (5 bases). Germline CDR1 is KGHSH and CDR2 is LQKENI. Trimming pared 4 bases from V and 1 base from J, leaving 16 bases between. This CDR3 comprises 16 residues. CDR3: CASSLQLSTENTEAFF. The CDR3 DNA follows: TGTGCCAGCTCACTCCAGCTCTCGACAGAGAACACTGAAGCTTTCTTT.

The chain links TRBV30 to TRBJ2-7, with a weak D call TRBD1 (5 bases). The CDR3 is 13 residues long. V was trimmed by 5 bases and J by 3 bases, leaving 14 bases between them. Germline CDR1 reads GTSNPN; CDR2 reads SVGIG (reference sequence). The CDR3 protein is CAWGKMDIYEQYF. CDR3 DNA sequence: TGTGCCTGGGGAAAGATGGACATCTACGAGCAGTACTTC.

The CDR3: CASSSGARGNQPQHF. CDR3 nucleotides: TGTGCCAGCAGTTCAGGGGCTAGAGGCAATCAGCCCCAGCATTTT. The V call is TRBV6-5, the J call TRBJ1-5; the D gene is possibly TRBD1 (6 bases). Per germline, CDR1 MNHEY and CDR2 SVGAGI. The CDR3 runs 15 residues. With 4 bases removed from V and 2 bases from J, the gap between germline ends came to 12 bases.

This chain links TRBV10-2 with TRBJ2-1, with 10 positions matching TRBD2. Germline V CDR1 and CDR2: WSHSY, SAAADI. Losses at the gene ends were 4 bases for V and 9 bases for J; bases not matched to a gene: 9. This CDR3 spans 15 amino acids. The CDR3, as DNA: TGCGCCAGCAGTGGTTCTAGCGGGAGTTGGGGTGAGCAGTTCTTC. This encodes CASSGSSGSWGEQFF.

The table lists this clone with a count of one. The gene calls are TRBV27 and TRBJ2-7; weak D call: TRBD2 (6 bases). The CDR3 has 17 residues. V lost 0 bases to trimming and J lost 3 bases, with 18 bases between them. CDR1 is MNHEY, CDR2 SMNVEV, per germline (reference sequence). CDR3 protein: CASSLSPLPSEFYEQYF. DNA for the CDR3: TGTGCCAGCAGTTTATCCCCCCTTCCTAGCGAGTTCTACGAGCAGTACTTC.

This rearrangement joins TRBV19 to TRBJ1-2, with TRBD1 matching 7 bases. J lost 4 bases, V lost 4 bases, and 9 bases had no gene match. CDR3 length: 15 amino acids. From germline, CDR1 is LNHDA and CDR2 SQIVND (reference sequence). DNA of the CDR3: TGTGCCAGTAGTAAAGGACAGGCCACGACCTATGGCTACACCTTC. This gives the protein CASSKGQATTYGYTF. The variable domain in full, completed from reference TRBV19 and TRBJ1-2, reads DGGITQSPKYLFRKEGQNVTLSCEQNLNHDAMYWYRQDPGQGLRLIYYSQIVNDFQKGDIAEGYSVSREKKESFPLTVTSAQKNPTAFYLCASSKGQATTYGYTFGSGTRLTVV.

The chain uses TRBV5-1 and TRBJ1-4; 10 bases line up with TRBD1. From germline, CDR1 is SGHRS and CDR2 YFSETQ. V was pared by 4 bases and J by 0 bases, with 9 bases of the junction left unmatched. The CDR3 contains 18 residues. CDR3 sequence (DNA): TGCGCCAGCAGCGTTTACGGGACAGGGGATTCAACTAATGAAAAACTGTTTTTT. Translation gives CASSVYGTGDSTNEKLFF.

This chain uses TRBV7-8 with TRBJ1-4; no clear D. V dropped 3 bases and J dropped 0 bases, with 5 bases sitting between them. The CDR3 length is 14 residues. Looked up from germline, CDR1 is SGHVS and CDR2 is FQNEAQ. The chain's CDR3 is CASSFSTTNEKLFF. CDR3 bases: TGTGCCAGCAGCTTTTCTACAACTAATGAAAAACTGTTTTTT.

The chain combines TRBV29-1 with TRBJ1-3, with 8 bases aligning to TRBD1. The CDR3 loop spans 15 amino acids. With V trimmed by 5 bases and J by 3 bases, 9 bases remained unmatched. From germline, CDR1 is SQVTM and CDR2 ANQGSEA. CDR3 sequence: CSVRPGGLVGNTIYF. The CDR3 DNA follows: TGCAGCGTTAGGCCAGGGGGCTTAGTTGGAAACACCATATATTTT.

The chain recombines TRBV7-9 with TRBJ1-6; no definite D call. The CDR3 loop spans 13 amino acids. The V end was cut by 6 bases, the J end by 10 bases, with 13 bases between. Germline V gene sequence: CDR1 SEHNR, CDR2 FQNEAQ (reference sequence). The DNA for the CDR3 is TGTGCCAGCAGTTCAGGAAGATGGTCACCCCTCCACTTT. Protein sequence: CASSSGRWSPLHF.

The CDR3, as DNA: TGTGCCAGCAGCTACTCCGGACCCCTCCACTTT. It codes for CASSYSGPLHF. The chain combines TRBV11-2 with TRBJ1-6; the D is unclear. This CDR3 has 11 amino acids. Germline V gene sequence: CDR1 SGHAT, CDR2 FQNNGV. V was cut by 4 bases and J by 12 bases, with 7 bases left in between. Based on the CDR3 plus reference TRBV11-2 and TRBJ1-6, the full variable domain is EAGVAQSPRYKIIEKRQSVAFWCNPISGHATLYWYQQILGQGPKLLIQFQNNGVVDDSQLPKDRFSAERLKGVDSTLKIQPAKLEDSAVYLCASSYSGPLHFGNGTRLTVT.

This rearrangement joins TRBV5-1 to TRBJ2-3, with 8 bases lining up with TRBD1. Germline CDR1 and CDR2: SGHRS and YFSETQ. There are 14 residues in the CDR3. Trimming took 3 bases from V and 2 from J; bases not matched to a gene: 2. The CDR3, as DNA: TGCGCCAGCAGCTCAGGGGGCAACACAGATACGCAGTATTTT. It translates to CASSSGGNTDTQYF.

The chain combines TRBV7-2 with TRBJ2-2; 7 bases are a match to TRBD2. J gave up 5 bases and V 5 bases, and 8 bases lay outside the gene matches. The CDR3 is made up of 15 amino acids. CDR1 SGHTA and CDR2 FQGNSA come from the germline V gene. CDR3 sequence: CASSHRLADTGELFF. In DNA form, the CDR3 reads TGTGCCAGCAGCCATAGACTAGCCGATACCGGGGAGCTGTTTTTT.

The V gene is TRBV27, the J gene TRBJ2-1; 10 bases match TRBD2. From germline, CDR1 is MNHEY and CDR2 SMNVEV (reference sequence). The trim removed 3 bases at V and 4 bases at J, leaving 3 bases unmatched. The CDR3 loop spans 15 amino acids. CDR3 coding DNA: TGTGCCAGCAGTTTTCGGACTAGCGGATACAATGAGCAGTTCTTC. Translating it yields CASSFRTSGYNEQFF.

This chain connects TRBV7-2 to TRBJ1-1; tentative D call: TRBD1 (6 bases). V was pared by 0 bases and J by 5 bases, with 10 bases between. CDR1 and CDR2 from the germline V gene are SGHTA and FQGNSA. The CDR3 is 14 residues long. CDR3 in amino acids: CASSLALGTTEAFF. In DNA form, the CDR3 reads TGTGCCAGCAGCTTAGCGCTCGGGACAACTGAAGCTTTCTTT.

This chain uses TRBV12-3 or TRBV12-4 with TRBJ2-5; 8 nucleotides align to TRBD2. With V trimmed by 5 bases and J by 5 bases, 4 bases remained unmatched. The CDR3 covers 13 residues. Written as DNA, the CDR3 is TGTGCCAGCAGTATTAGCGGGGCTGAGACCCAGTACTTC. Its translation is CASSISGAETQYF.

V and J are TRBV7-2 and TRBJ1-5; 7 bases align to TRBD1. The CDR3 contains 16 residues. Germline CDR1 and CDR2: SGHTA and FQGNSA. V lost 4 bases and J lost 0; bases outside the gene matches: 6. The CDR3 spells CASSWGQPYSNQPQHF. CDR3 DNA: TGTGCCAGCAGCTGGGGACAGCCATATAGCAATCAGCCCCAGCATTTT.

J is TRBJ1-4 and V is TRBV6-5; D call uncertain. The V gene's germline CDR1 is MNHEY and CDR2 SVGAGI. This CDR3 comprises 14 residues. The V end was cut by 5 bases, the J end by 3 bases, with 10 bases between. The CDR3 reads CASSLTLANEKLFF. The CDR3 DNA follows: TGTGCCAGCAGTCTGACATTAGCTAATGAAAAACTGTTTTTT.

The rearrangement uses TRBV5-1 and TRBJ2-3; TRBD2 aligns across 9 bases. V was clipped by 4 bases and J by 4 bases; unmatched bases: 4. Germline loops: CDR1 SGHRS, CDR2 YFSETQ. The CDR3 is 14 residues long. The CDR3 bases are TGCGCCAGCAGCATCCTAGCGGGACCAGATACGCAGTATTTT. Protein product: CASSILAGPDTQYF.

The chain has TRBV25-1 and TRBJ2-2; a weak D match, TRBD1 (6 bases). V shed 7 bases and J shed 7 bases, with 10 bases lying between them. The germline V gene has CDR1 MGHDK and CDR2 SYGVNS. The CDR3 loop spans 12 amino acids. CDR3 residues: CASTQGFGELFF. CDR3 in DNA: TGTGCCAGCACACAGGGATTCGGGGAGCTGTTTTTT. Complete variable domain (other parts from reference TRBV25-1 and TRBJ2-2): EADIYQTPRYLVIGTGKKITLECSQTMGHDKMYWYQQDPGMELHLIHYSYGVNSTEKGDLSSESTVSRIRTEHFPLTLESARPSHTSQYLCASTQGFGELFFGEGSRLTVL.